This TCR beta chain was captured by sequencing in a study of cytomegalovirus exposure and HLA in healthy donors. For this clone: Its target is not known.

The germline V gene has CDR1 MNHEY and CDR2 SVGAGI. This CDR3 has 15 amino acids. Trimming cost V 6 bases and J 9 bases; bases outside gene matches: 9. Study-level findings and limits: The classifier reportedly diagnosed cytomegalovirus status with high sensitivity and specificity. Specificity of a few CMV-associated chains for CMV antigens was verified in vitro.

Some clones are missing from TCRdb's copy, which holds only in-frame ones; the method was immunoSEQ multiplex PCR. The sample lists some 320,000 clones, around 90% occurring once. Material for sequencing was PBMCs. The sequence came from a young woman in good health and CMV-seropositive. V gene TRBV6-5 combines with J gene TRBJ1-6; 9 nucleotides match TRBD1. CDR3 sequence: CASSSFGQGTSPLHF. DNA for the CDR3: TGTGCCAGCAGCTCCTTTGGACAGGGGACTTCACCCCTCCACTTT.